The 15 T cell receptor beta chains in this list originate from one sample, sequenced in a study of metastatic and nonmetastatic thyroid tumors. TCRdb re-called clones via MiXCR from the PCR reads. The sample yields around 19,000 clones, roughly 15% seen once. Each patient came to thyroid surgery without any prior treatment (of any kind). Sequenced material: tumor tissue. These receptors all stem from a female donor with papillary thyroid cancer or a benign thyroid nodule (not recorded which). Some clones in this sample may be carry-over from other donors' samples.

Concerning this clone: Since a much larger clone is just one base distant, this may be a read error. The genes are TRBV5-1 and TRBJ2-5, with D possibly called TRBD1 or TRBD2 (5 bases each). Trimming cost V 5 bases and J 2 bases, with 19 bases left between them. The CDR3 is 16 residues long. Germline assignment: CDR1 SGHRS and CDR2 YFSETQ. As DNA, the CDR3 is TGCGCCAGCAGATTGAACCCCGGGACCAGACAAGAGACCCAGTACTTC. It specifies CASRLNPGTRQETQYF. The whole variable domain, remainder taken from reference TRBV5-1 and TRBJ2-5, is KAGVTQTPRYLIKTRGQQVTLSCSPISGHRSVSWYQQTPGQGLQFLFEYFSETQRNKGNFPGRFSGRQFSNSRSEMNVSTLELGDSALYLCASRLNPGTRQETQYFGPGTRLLVL.

The CDR3 DNA is TGTGCCAGCCCAGGGGGGGCGGATCAGCCCCAGCATTTT. It yields the protein CASPGGADQPQHF. The rearrangement uses TRBV7-9 and TRBJ1-5; 7 bases match TRBD1. In germline, CDR1 is SEHNR, CDR2 FQNEAQ (reference sequence). This CDR3 is built from 13 residues. The V segment lost 8 bases and the J segment 5 bases; nucleotides outside the gene matches: 6. Full variable domain (remainder filled in from reference TRBV7-9 and TRBJ1-5): DTGVSQNPRHKITKRGQNVTFRCDPISEHNRLYWYRQTLGQGPEFLTYFQNEAQLEKSRLLSDRFSAERPKGSFSTLEIQRTEQGDSAMYLCASPGGADQPQHFGDGTRLSIL.

By frequency in the sample, this clone is large (0.1 to 1%). The chain carries TRBV12-3 or TRBV12-4 and TRBJ1-5; D might be TRBD1 (5 bases). The CDR3 consists of 14 residues. The V end lost 3 bases, the J end lost 2 bases, and 8 bases lay between the germline ends. CDR3 sequence: CASSLGGGNQPQHF. The CDR3 DNA follows: TGTGCCAGCAGTTTGGGGGGTGGCAATCAGCCCCAGCATTTT.

Many counts were recorded for this clone. This chain uses TRBV7-8 with TRBJ1-2; TRBD1 aligns across 8 bases. J gave up 6 bases and V 5 bases, and 11 bases lay outside the gene matches. From germline, CDR1 is SGHVS and CDR2 FQNEAQ. The CDR3 extends over 15 amino acids. CDR3 in DNA: TGTGCCAGCAGCCCAAGGACAGGGACGTCCGATGGCTACACCTTC. Residues: CASSPRTGTSDGYTF.

This clone came up many times. The chain joins TRBV10-3 to TRBJ1-1; 9 nucleotides agree with TRBD1. Looked up from germline, CDR1 is ENHRY and CDR2 is SYGVKD. The CDR3 contains 15 residues. The junction had 7 bases not matched to a gene; V was cut back by 7 bases and J by 1 base. The CDR3 nucleotides read TGTGCCATCACTGCAGGACAGGGGAGGAACACTGAAGCTTTCTTT. It encodes CAITAGQGRNTEAFF.

This clone was seen many times. The CDR3 region has the DNA TGCGCCAGCAGCCCCGCTACACAGGGACTAGGGCAGTATTTT. This gives the protein CASSPATQGLGQYF. This chain uses TRBV10-1 with TRBJ2-3; 8 nucleotides align to TRBD2. This CDR3 spans 14 amino acids. Germline V lookup: CDR1 WNHNN, CDR2 SYGVQD (reference sequence). The junction had 13 bases not matched to a gene; V was cut back by 6 bases and J by 11 bases.

By sample share, this clone is large (0.1 to 1%). The chain has TRBV6-1 and TRBJ1-3; D may be TRBD1 (6 bases). Trimming cost V 7 bases and J 3 bases, with 13 bases left between them. The CDR3 totals 14 residues. In germline, CDR1 is MNHNS, CDR2 SASEGT. CDR3 residues: CASISGGHGNTIYF. CDR3 nucleotide sequence: TGTGCCAGCATCTCCGGGGGACATGGAAACACCATATATTTT.

Many counts were recorded for this clone. This CDR3 is missing its conserved last phenylalanine or tryptophan, likely due to a read error. J is TRBJ2-7 and V is TRBV30; 10 nucleotides line up with TRBD1. The germline V gene encodes CDR1 GTSNPN and CDR2 SVGIG (reference sequence). V was pared by 5 bases and J by 4 bases, with 2 bases of the junction left unmatched. CDR3 size: 12 residues. CDR3 in amino acids: CAWRTGGYEQYL. The DNA for the CDR3 is TGTGCCTGGCGGACAGGGGGATACGAGCAGTACCTC.

A few counts support this clone. J is TRBJ1-5 and V is TRBV6-1, with D unresolved. The germline V and J ends were trimmed by 10 bases and 3 bases, with 19 bases remaining between them. The CDR3 consists of 15 residues. Germline assignment: CDR1 MNHNS and CDR2 SASEGT. The CDR3 nucleotides read TGTGCCATCACCGGGAGATATTCGTTCAATCAGCCCCAGCATTTT. Encoded protein: CAITGRYSFNQPQHF.

This clone is termed medium-sized (0.01 to 0.1%). J is TRBJ1-1 and V is TRBV25-1; D unclear. Germline lookup yields CDR1 MGHDK and CDR2 SYGVNS. The V and J ends lost 4 bases and 7 bases respectively, with 4 bases between them. CDR3 length: 10 residues. The DNA of the CDR3 is TGTGCCAGCAGTGGTATTGAAGCTTTCTTT. It is translated as CASSGIEAFF.

A note on this clone: This may stem from a read error, because a much larger clone lies one nucleotide away. The chain links TRBV27 to TRBJ1-2, with 7 bases fitting TRBD1. This CDR3 is 18 amino acids long. Germline lookup yields CDR1 MNHEY and CDR2 SMNVEV (reference sequence). V lost 2 bases to trimming and J lost 6 bases; unmatched junction nucleotides: 18. The chain's CDR3 is CASSLTEQPLVQGDGYTF. The CDR3 coding sequence is TGTGCCAGCAGTTTAACCGAACAACCTTTGGTGCAGGGGGATGGCTACACCTTC.

This chain uses TRBV5-1 with TRBJ1-1; TRBD1 matches at 9 bases. This CDR3 is 15 amino acids long. The germline V gene has CDR1 SGHRS and CDR2 YFSETQ. The V and J ends lost 4 bases and 11 bases, in that order; junction bases with no gene match: 15. The CDR3 DNA reads TGCGCCAGCAGCAGTGACACAGGGGGCTATAATGAGGCTTTCTTT. Residues: CASSSDTGGYNEAFF. The whole variable domain, filled in from reference TRBV5-1 and TRBJ1-1, reads KAGVTQTPRYLIKTRGQQVTLSCSPISGHRSVSWYQQTPGQGLQFLFEYFSETQRNKGNFPGRFSGRQFSNSRSEMNVSTLELGDSALYLCASSSDTGGYNEAFFGQGTRLTVV.

This clone came up many times. The V gene is TRBV9, the J gene TRBJ2-1, with a possible D match to TRBD1 (5 bases). V dropped 0 bases and J dropped 5 bases, with 12 bases sitting between them. The CDR3 contains 15 residues. The V gene's germline CDR1 is SGDLS and CDR2 YYNGEE. CDR3 amino acids: CASSVEWGTHNEQFF. In DNA, the CDR3 is TGTGCCAGCAGCGTAGAATGGGGCACACACAATGAGCAGTTCTTC.

In its sample, this clone was seen a few times. The CDR3 loop is CATSRRQLNQPQHF. CDR3 DNA sequence: TGTGCCACCAGCAGACGACAGTTGAATCAGCCCCAGCATTTT. This chain joins TRBV15 and TRBJ1-5; tentative D call: TRBD1 (5 bases). The CDR3 sequence is 14 residues long. CDR1 LNHNV and CDR2 YYDKDF come from the germline V gene (reference sequence). V lost 2 bases, J lost 4 bases, and 9 bases lay in between.

Note on this clone: This could be a read error, since a much larger clone is one nucleotide away. The CDR3 region is CASAPSGLGQFF. CDR3 sequence (DNA): TGTGCCAGCGCCCCGTCGGGGCTGGGGCAGTTCTTC. The V and J genes are TRBV28 and TRBJ2-1; D is tentatively TRBD1 or TRBD2 (5 bases each). CDR3 size: 12 residues. Trimming took off 8 bases at V and 12 bases at J, with 17 bases between the two ends. CDR1 is MDHEN, CDR2 SYDVKM, per germline.